This record covers a single TCR beta chain. Its antigen is unknown. Among the 110 or so subjects of the validation cohort, separate from the roughly 700-subject first cohort, were the donors. The data were taken from a study of cytomegalovirus exposure and HLA in healthy donors. Study in general: The platform used for the approximately 120 validation repertoires matched that of the roughly 720 first-cohort repertoires, a later analysis reported.

Here immunoSEQ multiplex PCR was the method, and the copy in TCRdb shows in-frame clones only, minus some. The profile covers about 220,000 clones, with just over 90% appearing a single time and 1.1% taken by the ten largest. Germline V gene sequence: CDR1 KGHSH, CDR2 LQKENI. The CDR3 sequence is 12 residues long. The V gene end was trimmed by 3 bases and the J gene end by 14 bases; junction bases not matched to a gene: 7. General study results and limits: Investigators reported under 200 TCR beta chains as tied to cytomegalovirus.

V and J are TRBV18 and TRBJ2-1, with 7 nucleotides matching TRBD1. The sequence was obtained from a woman in her late teens or twenties in good health and CMV-seronegative. Sequences were obtained from PBMCs. The CDR3 nucleotides are TGTGCCAGCTCACCGCAGACAGGGTGGAAGTTCTTC. Translated, it gives CASSPQTGWKFF.